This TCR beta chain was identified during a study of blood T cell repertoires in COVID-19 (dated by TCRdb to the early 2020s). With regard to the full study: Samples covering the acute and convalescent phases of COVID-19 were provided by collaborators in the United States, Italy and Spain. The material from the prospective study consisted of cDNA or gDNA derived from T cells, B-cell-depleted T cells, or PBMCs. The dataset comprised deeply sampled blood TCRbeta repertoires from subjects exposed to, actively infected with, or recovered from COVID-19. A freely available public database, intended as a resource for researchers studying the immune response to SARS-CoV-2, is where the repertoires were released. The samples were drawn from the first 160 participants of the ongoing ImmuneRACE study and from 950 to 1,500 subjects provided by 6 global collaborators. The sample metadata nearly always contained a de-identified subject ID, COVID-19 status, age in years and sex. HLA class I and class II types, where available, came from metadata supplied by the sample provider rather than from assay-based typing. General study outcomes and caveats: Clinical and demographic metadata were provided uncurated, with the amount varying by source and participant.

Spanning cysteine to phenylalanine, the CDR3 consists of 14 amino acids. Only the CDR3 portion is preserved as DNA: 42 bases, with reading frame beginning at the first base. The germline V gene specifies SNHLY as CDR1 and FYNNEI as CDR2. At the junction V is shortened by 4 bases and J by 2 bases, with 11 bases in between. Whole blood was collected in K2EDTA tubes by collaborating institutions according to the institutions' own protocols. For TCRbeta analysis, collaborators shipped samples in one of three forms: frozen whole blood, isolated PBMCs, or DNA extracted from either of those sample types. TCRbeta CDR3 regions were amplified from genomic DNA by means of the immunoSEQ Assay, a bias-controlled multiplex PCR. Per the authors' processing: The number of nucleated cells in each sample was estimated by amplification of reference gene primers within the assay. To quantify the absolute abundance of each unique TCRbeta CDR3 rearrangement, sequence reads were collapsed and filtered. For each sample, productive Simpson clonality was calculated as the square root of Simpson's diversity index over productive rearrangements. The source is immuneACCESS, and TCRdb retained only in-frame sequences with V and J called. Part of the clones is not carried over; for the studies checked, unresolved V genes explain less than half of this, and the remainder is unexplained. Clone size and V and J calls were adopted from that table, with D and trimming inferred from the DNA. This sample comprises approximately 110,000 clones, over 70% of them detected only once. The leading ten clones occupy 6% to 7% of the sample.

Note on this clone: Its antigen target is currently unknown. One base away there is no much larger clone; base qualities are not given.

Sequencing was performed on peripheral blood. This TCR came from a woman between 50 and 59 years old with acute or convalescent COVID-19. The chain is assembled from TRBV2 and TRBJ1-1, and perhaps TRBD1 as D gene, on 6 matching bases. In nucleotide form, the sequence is TGTGCCAGCAGTGTAGCAGGGGCCAACACTGAAGCTTTCTTT. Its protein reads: CASSVAGANTEAFF. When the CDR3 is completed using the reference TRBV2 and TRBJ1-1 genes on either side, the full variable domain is EPEVTQTPSHQVTQMGQEVILRCVPISNHLYFYWYRQILGQKVEFLVSFYNNEISEKSEIFDDQFSVERPDGSNFTLKIRSTKLEDSAMYFCASSVAGANTEAFFGQGTRLTVV.